This T cell receptor beta chain was sequenced for a study of graft-versus-host responses after intestinal transplantation. Study-wide context: Transplant types were multivisceral, liver-intestinal, or isolated intestinal.

To note about this clone: Its antigen is unidentified.

The germline gives CDR1 MRHNA, CDR2 SNTAGT. Trimming removed 3 bases from V and 2 bases from J; junction bases left unmatched: 3. CDR3 size: 15 residues. Here immunoSEQ multiplex PCR was the method, and the copy in TCRdb shows in-frame clones only, minus some. The data contain tens of thousands of clones, approximately 84% of them singletons. Sequencing was performed on unstimulated CD4+ T cells sorted from spleen or lymph node cells, taken before transplant. The chain links TRBV6-4 to TRBJ2-3, with 9 bases fitting TRBD2. The sequence derives from a human donor who was the organ donor for an intestinal transplant. CDR3 nucleotides: TGTGCCAGCAGTGATGGCGGGGGGGCCACAGATACGCAGTATTTT. Amino acids: CASSDGGGATDTQYF.